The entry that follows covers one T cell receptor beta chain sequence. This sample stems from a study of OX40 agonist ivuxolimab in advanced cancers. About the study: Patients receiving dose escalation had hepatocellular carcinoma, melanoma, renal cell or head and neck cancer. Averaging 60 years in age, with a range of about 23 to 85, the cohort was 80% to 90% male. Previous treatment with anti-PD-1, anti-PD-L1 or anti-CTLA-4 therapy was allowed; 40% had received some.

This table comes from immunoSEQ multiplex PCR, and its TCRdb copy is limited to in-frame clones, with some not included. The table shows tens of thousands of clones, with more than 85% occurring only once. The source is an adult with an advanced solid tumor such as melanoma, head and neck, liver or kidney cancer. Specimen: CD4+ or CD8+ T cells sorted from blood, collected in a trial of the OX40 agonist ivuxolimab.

The CDR3: CASSLTSPGVFGGYTF. The CDR3 DNA reads as TGTGCCAGCAGCCTAACATCACCAGGGGTATTTGGGGGCTACACCTTC. This chain connects TRBV7-9 to TRBJ1-2, with D maybe TRBD1 (6 bases). The V gene's germline CDR1 is SEHNR and CDR2 FQNEAQ (reference sequence). The V end lost 5 bases, the J end lost 8 bases, and 24 bases lay between the germline ends. CDR3 size: 16 residues.